This entry lists 11 T cell receptor beta chains sequenced from one sample in a study of OX40 agonist ivuxolimab in advanced cancers. Here immunoSEQ multiplex PCR was the method, and the copy in TCRdb shows in-frame clones only, minus some. This sample has about 35,000 clones, with around 70% found just once. Specimen: CD4+ or CD8+ T cells sorted from blood, collected in a trial of the OX40 agonist ivuxolimab. All receptors come from an adult with an advanced solid tumor such as melanoma, head and neck, liver or kidney cancer.

V and J are TRBV5-1 and TRBJ1-4, with a weak D call TRBD1 (5 bases). There are 14 residues in the CDR3. Looked up from germline, CDR1 is SGHRS and CDR2 is YFSETQ. V lost 2 bases and J 7 bases, leaving 12 bases between the germline ends. For the CDR3, the DNA is TGCGCCAGCAGCTTTGGGGGGATCGGTGAAAAACTGTTTTTT. This encodes CASSFGGIGEKLFF.

This sequence joins TRBV9 and TRBJ1-2; D is unclear. The germline V gene has CDR1 SGDLS and CDR2 YYNGEE. V was shortened by 0 bases and J by 4 bases, with 10 bases between the two germline ends. The CDR3 runs 14 residues. CDR3 amino acids: CASSVGQLSYGYTF. Here the CDR3 DNA reads TGTGCCAGCAGCGTAGGGCAGCTAAGCTATGGCTACACCTTC.

This clone occurred many times. The chain uses TRBV30 and TRBJ1-2, with 8 bases identical to TRBD1. The CDR3 loop spans 13 amino acids. Germline values: CDR1 GTSNPN, CDR2 SVGIG (reference sequence). V lost 4 bases to trimming and J lost 2 bases; unmatched junction nucleotides: 3. The CDR3 loop reads CAWNGQGNYGYTF. Here the CDR3 DNA reads TGTGCCTGGAACGGACAGGGAAACTATGGCTACACCTTC.

The chain combines TRBV6-5 with TRBJ1-3; 7 bases are shared with TRBD1. There are 14 residues in the CDR3. The germline CDR1 and CDR2 sequences are MNHEY and SVGAGI. V shed 5 bases and J 0 bases; nucleotides not matched to a gene: 1. CDR3 residues: CASSRQGSGNTIYF. The DNA of the CDR3 is TGTGCCAGCAGTCGACAGGGCTCTGGAAACACCATATATTTT.

This clone has only a few counts. The chain recombines TRBV11-3 with TRBJ2-3; 8 nucleotides agree with TRBD1. V shed 5 bases and J 6 bases; nucleotides not matched to a gene: 4. The CDR3 totals 13 residues. Germline CDR1 and CDR2: SGHNT and YENEEA. The CDR3: CASSLGQGDTQYF. Written as DNA, the CDR3 is TGTGCCAGCAGCCTCGGACAGGGCGATACGCAGTATTTT.

The CDR3 region is CASSLSAATNEKLFF. The CDR3 DNA is TGTGCCAGCAGTTTATCGGCCGCAACTAATGAAAAACTGTTTTTT. The chain employs TRBV27 and TRBJ1-4; D remains unclear. CDR3 length: 15 residues. The germline V and J ends were trimmed by 0 bases and 0 bases, with 5 bases remaining between them. From germline, CDR1 is MNHEY and CDR2 SMNVEV (reference sequence).

This chain connects TRBV10-3 to TRBJ1-5, with D perhaps TRBD1 (5 bases). The CDR3 spans 14 residues. V lost 10 bases and J lost 1, with 14 bases in between. Germline values: CDR1 ENHRY, CDR2 SYGVKD. CDR3 nucleotide sequence: TGTGCCACCCGGGACTCTCGAAGCAATCAGCCCCAGCATTTT. Protein sequence: CATRDSRSNQPQHF.

The gene calls are TRBV9 and TRBJ1-2, with unresolved D. The CDR3 contains 12 residues. The V gene lost 0 bases and the J gene lost 4 bases, with 4 bases spanning the gap. Germline V gene lookup returns CDR1 SGDLS and CDR2 YYNGEE. CDR3 region: CASSVVGYGYTF. CDR3 nucleotide sequence: TGTGCCAGCAGCGTAGTTGGCTATGGCTACACCTTC.

This clone occurred a few times. The J gene is TRBJ2-1, the V gene TRBV30; no reliable D call. Trimming cost V 0 bases and J 6 bases, with 3 bases left between them. This CDR3 spans 11 amino acids. Germline assignment: CDR1 GTSNPN and CDR2 SVGIG (reference sequence). The chain's CDR3 is CAWSVSNEQFF. CDR3 sequence (DNA): TGTGCCTGGAGTGTAAGCAATGAGCAGTTCTTC.

The chain combines TRBV6-5 with TRBJ2-5; D unclear. Looked up from germline, CDR1 is MNHEY and CDR2 is SVGAGI. The length of the CDR3 is 11 residues. Deletions cut 5 bases from V and 2 bases from J, with 3 bases between. In DNA, the CDR3 is TGTGCCAGCAGTACACAAGAGACCCAGTACTTC. Translated: CASSTQETQYF.

This clone was detected a few times. V and J are TRBV7-9 and TRBJ1-2; a weak D match, TRBD1 (6 bases). The V end was cut by 2 bases, the J end by 8 bases, with 21 bases between. CDR3 length: 16 amino acids. Germline CDR1 and CDR2: SEHNR and FQNEAQ (reference sequence). DNA for the CDR3: TGTGCCAGCAGCTTAAGTCTGGGGGACAACCTGGGGGGCTACACCTTC. Residues: CASSLSLGDNLGGYTF.